The clone carrying this TCR beta chain has more than one count but fewer than ten. The antigen is not known. This record belongs to a study of CD8 T cells in ankylosing spondylitis. Study conclusions and caveats: Apparently characteristic of ankylosing spondylitis blood was a TCR beta motif (about eight highly homologous variants).

Libraries for TCR beta were made by quantitative 5'-RACE with molecular barcodes. A single record per CDR3 protein comes from TCRdb applying MiXCR to the 5' RACE reads. This sample carries under 400,000 distinct CDR3 sequences, under 14% of them seen once, and the ten largest clones take 8% to 9.5%. Deletions cut 0 bases from V and 2 bases from J, with 13 bases between. This CDR3 is built from 16 residues. The germline gives CDR1 SGHVS, CDR2 FQNEAQ. Sample: blood, either unsorted or a sorted T cell fraction (not recorded which). The sequence came from a female donor with ankylosing spondylitis or in good health (not recorded which). The rearrangement links TRBV7-8 to TRBJ1-2; D ambiguous. The CDR3 sequence is CASSLALDSSNYGYTF. The CDR3 coding sequence is TGTGCCAGCAGCTTAGCGCTCGATAGTTCCAACTATGGCTACACCTTC.